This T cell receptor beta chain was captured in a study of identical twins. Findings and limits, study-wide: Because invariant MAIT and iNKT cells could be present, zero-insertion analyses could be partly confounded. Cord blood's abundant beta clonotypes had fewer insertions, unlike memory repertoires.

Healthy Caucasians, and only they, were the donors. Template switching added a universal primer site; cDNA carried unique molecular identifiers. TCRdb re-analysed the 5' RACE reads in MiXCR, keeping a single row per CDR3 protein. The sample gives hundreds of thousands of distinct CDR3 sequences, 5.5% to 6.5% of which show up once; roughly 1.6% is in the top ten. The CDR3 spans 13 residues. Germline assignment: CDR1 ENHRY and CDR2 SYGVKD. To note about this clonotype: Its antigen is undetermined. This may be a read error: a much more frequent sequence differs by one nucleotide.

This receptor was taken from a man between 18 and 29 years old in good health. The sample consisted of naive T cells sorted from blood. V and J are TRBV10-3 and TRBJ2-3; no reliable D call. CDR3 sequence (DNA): TGTGCCATCAAGTCAGGCGTCACAGATACGCCGTATTTT. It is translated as CAIKSGVTDTPYF.